The following is a T cell receptor (beta chain) sequence with its context. The antigen it binds to is not known. Base qualities are not recorded, but no much larger clone differs from it by a single base. This sample was included in a study of shared clonotypes between healthy human individuals (dated by TCRdb to between 2020 and 2021). Background for the entire study: A couple of women and a few men aged 18 to 49 years were included in the cohort. For each donor, CD4 naive and CD4 memory were each run on three plates, CD8 naive on two plates, and CD8 memory on one plate. The study deeply sequenced blood TCR repertoires of five healthy adults to estimate repertoire size and the extent of clonotype sharing between individuals. Between about 0.8 and 9 billion PBMCs per donor were obtained by leukapheresis. To increase sequencing depth and limit assay-specific biases, different laboratories used diverse techniques to prepare libraries and sequence TCR repertoires. Overall study results and their limits: Because the study included only a small number of donors, the genetic and exposure-history diversity represented was limited. Higher generation probabilities were observed for clonotypes shared by all four sorted-subset donors than for non-shared clonotypes. Sampling was restricted to blood, and TCR repertoires in tissue are likely to differ from TCR repertoires in blood. Even with the large sequencing depth, rarefaction of the sorted-subset datasets indicated that sequencing was incomplete. Naive subsets generally had larger estimated clonotype richness than memory subsets. Pairwise subsampling indicated that sequencing depth was expected to affect the degree of clonotype sharing among donors. Sharing across several donors was observed for around 5% of naive CD4, less than 4% of naive CD8, 2.3% of memory CD4, and roughly 0.4% of memory CD8 clonotypes.

Using the deep immunoSEQ assay, multiplex PCR amplified TCR CDR3 regions from genomic DNA. For each cell subset, the extracted genomic DNA was distributed evenly across all wells of several immunoSEQ 96-well plates, and each plate served as one replicate. For sorted subsets, approximately 210 ng genomic DNA, equal to tens of thousands of T cell genomes, was loaded into each replicate PCR. Purified libraries were measured with a Qubit 3.0 fluorometer, size-checked on a Bioanalyzer 2100, and measured again with the KAPA Library Quantification kit. A separate single-read 150-cycle Illumina NextSeq 550 flow cell was used to sequence each immunoSEQ 96-well plate. On the study's bioinformatics: Because the immunoSEQ output held only junctional sequences and lacked quality scores, the filtering could not match the filtering applied to full-length reads. To assign V/J genes and CDR3, sequences were annotated using PyIR, a Python wrapper for IgBLAST v1.9, with IMGT germline references. Reads with weak V/J assignments (E-value above 1e-6), missing CDR3, stop codons, out-of-frame junctions, or ambiguous translated residues were removed. V3J clonotypes were defined as sequences sharing an identical inferred V gene, J gene, and CDR3 amino acid sequence. The percentage overlap between two repertoires was calculated by dividing the number of shared unique clonotypes by the size of the smaller repertoire. Three approaches were used to assess repertoire richness: RTK rarefaction, the Chao1 estimator, and Recon v2.1 estimates of unobserved clonotypes. Generation probabilities were computed with OLGA for all TCRbeta clonotypes obtained by the gDNA method from several donors. TCRdb limited this immuneACCESS table to in-frame rearrangements with V and J called. A share of clones is missing; checked studies link under half to unresolved V genes, and the rest is unexplained. V and J calls and clone size are as listed in that table; D and trimming were resolved from the DNA. The sample table holds 550,000 to 600,000 clones, of which 95% to 98% were seen once. 0.25% to 0.35% of the sample comes from the top ten.

CD8 naive samples were obtained by positive selection for CCR7 among CD45RO-negative cells, yielding a CD45RA+CCR7+ population from which TemRA cells were excluded. Donors were healthy HIV-negative adults with no recently reported acute infections or vaccinations. Only Caucasian adults living in Nashville, Tennessee, USA were represented among the donors. Blood was collected by leukapheresis, and PBMCs were isolated by Ficoll-Histopaque density gradient centrifugation and then cryopreserved in liquid nitrogen vapor phase. Analytical flow cytometry was used to check the purity and quantity of each magnetically sorted T cell population. Each sorted fraction had its genomic DNA isolated and then quantified by UV absorbance on a Nanodrop 2000c. This TCR came from a young man in good health. Sample: naive CD8+ T cells sorted from blood. What this sample's cell subset or site label stands for: CD45RA+CCR7+.

The nucleotide sequence is given as TGTGCCAGCAGTCAACTAGCGCCATTCGATACGCAGTATTTT. This translates into CASSQLAPFDTQYF. The chain couples TRBV9 to TRBJ2-3; 7 middle bases align to TRBD2. CDR1 and CDR2 were assigned from the germline V gene as SGDLS and YYNGEE. Including cysteine and phenylalanine, the CDR3 has 14 amino acids. Only the CDR3 DNA stays, 42 bases, in frame from base 1. V lost 5 bases and J lost 6 bases, and the count of bases not matched to a germline gene is 9. With all but the CDR3 taken from the reference TRBV9 and TRBJ2-3 genes, the full variable domain is: DSGVTQTPKHLITATGQRVTLRCSPRSGDLSVYWYQQSLDQGLQFLIQYYNGEERAKGNILERFSAQQFPDLHSELNLSSLELGDSALYFCASSQLAPFDTQYFGPGTRLTVL.